What follows is one T cell receptor beta chain and its context. The CDR3 is 17 residues long. Losses at the gene ends were 6 bases for V and 5 bases for J; bases not matched to a gene: 14. Germline lookup yields CDR1 SNHLY and CDR2 FYNNEI. TCRdb's table, derived via immunoSEQ multiplex PCR, lists solely in-frame clones and lacks some. The data show over 140,000 clones, roughly four fifths seen once. This record belongs to a study of blood T cell repertoires in COVID-19. In the study overall: PBMCs, B-cell-depleted T cells, or T cells were the source of the cDNA or gDNA that made up the material.

Sequenced input: peripheral blood. J is TRBJ2-2 and V is TRBV2, with 8 positions matching TRBD2. This clonotype originated in a woman aged 60-75 years with acute or convalescent COVID-19. CDR3 region: CASRPGLGAGGTGELFF. The DNA for the CDR3 is TGTGCCAGCAGACCGGGACTAGGCGCTGGGGGGACCGGGGAGCTGTTTTTT.